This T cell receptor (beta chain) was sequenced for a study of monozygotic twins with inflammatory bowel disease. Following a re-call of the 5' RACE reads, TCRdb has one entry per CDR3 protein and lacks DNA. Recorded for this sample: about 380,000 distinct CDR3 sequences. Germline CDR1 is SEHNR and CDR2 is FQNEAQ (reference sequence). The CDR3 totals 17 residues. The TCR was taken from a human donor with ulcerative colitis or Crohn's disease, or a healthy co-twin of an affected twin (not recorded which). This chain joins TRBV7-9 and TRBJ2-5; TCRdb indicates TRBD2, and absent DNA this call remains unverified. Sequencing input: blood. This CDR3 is CASSLTSGPDLQETQYF. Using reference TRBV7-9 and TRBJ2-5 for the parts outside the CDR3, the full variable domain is DTGVSQNPRHKITKRGQNVTFRCDPISEHNRLYWYRQTLGQGPEFLTYFQNEAQLEKSRLLSDRFSAERPKGSFSTLEIQRTEQGDSAMYLCASSLTSGPDLQETQYFGPGTRLLVL.